Here is one T cell receptor beta chain with its context. The antigen is not known. This record belongs to a study of PD-1 blockade in classical Hodgkin lymphoma. The overall study: The patients were dosed with nivolumab 3 mg/kg, infused intravenously every 2 weeks. Broader study findings: For complete responders, baseline diversity was comparable to that of newly diagnosed patients.

The CDR3 has 15 residues. The germline gives CDR1 LNHNV, CDR2 YYDKDF (reference sequence). Trimming took 4 bases from V and 0 from J; bases not matched to a gene: 5. Each patient experienced a relapse that followed autologous stem cell transplantation, and brentuximab vedotin exposure varied. The repertoire was sequenced with immunoSEQ multiplex PCR; TCRdb's copy has only in-frame clones and lacks some. The table includes tens of thousands of clones, roughly nine tenths detected once. This clonotype originated in a human donor with classical Hodgkin lymphoma. Sequencing was performed on peripheral blood mononuclear cells (PBMCs), taken before the second cycle of nivolumab. The V and J genes are TRBV15 and TRBJ1-1; TRBD1 matches 7 bases. The CDR3 is CATSKPTGVNTEAFF. In nucleotides, the CDR3 is TGTGCCACCAGCAAACCCACAGGGGTGAACACTGAAGCTTTCTTT.